This T cell receptor beta chain was captured in a study of CD8 T cells in Susac syndrome. Controls matched for sex and age were healthy donors. An amount of RNA that ranged from roughly 0.5 to 1 ug was reverse transcribed with random hexamers. Via MiXCR, TCRdb re-called the immunoSEQ multiplex PCR reads, giving one row per CDR3 protein. The sample yields approximately 100,000 distinct CDR3 sequences, about 93% seen once. This clonotype was observed a single time. This CDR3 contains 16 residues. Germline V gene lookup returns CDR1 LGHNA and CDR2 YSLEER. The ends were cut back, 0 bases at V and 5 bases at J, with 13 bases in the middle.

The origin of this receptor is a human donor in good health. Sequenced material: CD4+ T cells from PBMCs. This chain links TRBV4-3 with TRBJ2-2; unclear D gene. The CDR3 sequence is CASSQESPGPTGELFF. The CDR3 DNA follows: TGCGCCAGCAGCCAAGAGTCTCCAGGCCCTACCGGGGAGCTGTTTTTT.